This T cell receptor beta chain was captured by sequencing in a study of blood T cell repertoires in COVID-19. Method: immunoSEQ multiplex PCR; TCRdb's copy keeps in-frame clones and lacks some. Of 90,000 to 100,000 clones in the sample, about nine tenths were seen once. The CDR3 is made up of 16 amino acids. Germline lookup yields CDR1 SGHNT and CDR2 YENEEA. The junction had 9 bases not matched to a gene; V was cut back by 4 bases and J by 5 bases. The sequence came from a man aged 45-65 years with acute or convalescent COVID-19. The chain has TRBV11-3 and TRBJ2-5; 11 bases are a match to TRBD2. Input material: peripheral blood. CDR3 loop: CASSSTLAGGMETQYF. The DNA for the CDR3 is TGTGCCAGCAGCTCAACTCTAGCGGGAGGAATGGAGACCCAGTACTTC.